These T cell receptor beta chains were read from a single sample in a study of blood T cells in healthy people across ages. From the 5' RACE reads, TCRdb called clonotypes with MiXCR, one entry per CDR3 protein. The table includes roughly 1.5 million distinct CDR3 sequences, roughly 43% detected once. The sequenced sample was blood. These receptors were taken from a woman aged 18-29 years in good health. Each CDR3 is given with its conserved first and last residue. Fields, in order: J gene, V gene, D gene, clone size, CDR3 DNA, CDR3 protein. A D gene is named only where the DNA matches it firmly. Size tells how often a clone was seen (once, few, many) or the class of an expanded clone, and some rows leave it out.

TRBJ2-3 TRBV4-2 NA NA TGTGCCAGCAGCCAAGGACCGGGCTTGAACACAGATACGCAGTATTTT CASSQGPGLNTDTQYF
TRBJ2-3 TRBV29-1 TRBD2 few TGCAGCGTTGAGGGGCTAGCGGGAGAAGGGAGAGATACGCAGTATTTT CSVEGLAGEGRDTQYF
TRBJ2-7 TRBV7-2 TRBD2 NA TGTGCCAGCAGCTTATATAGCGGGGACTTCTACGAGCAGTACTTC CASSLYSGDFYEQYF
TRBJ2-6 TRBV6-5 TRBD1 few TGTGCCAGCAGTTACAGGAGGACAGGCCGCTCTGGGGCCAACGTCCTGACTTTC CASSYRRTGRSGANVLTF
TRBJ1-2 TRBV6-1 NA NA TGTGCCAGCAGTGAAGTTATCAGGAGCTATGGCTACACCTTC CASSEVIRSYGYTF
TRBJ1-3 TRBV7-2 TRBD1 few TGTGCCAGCAGCCCCGGGAGACAGGGGACAGGAAACACCATATATTTT CASSPGRQGTGNTIYF
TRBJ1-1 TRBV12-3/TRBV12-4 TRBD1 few TGTGCCAGCAGAAACAGGGGAGGGAACACTGAAGCTTTCTTT CASRNRGGNTEAFF
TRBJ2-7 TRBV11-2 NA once TGTGCCAGCAGCGTCCTATGGACCTACGAGCAGTACTTC CASSVLWTYEQYF
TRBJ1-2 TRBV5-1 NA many TGCGCCAGCAGCCGTCTGGGGGGTGCTAACTATGGCTACACCTTC CASSRLGGANYGYTF
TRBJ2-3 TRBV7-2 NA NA TGTGCCACCGGGACCGAAGTCACAGATACGCAGTATTTT CATGTEVTDTQYF
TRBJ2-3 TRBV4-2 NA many TGTGCCAGCAGCCAAGATTTGTCAAGGAGGGCGGTATTAAATACGCAGTATTTT CASSQDLSRRAVLNTQYF
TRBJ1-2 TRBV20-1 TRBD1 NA TGCAGTGCTCAGGACAGGAGCGAAGACTATGGCTACACCTTC CSAQDRSEDYGYTF
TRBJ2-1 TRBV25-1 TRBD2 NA TGTGCCAGCAGTGATGACGGCGGGGGGCCATACAATGAGCAGTTCTTC CASSDDGGGPYNEQFF
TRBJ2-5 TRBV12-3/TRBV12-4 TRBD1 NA TGTGCCAGCACCCGACAGGGAAGTAGGGAGACCCGGTACTTC CASTRQGSRETRYF
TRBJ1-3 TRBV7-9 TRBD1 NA TGTGCCAGCAGCCAAAGACCGGGACAGGGTAACTCTGGAAACACCATATATTTT CASSQRPGQGNSGNTIYF
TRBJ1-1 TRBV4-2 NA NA TGTGCCAGCAGCCAGAACCCCCGTAGTTACACTGAAGCTTTCTTT CASSQNPRSYTEAFF
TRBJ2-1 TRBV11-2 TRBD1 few TGTGCCAGCAGCTTCCGGGACAGGGGATACGATGAGCAGTTCTTC CASSFRDRGYDEQFF
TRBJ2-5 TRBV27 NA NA TGTGCCAGCAGTTTCGGCCCCAGTGCCGAGACCCAGTACTTC CASSFGPSAETQYF
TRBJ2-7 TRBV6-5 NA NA TGTGCCAGCAGACGCAAAGGGCCAGCTTACGACGAGCAGTACTTC CASRRKGPAYDEQYF
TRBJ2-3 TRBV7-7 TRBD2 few TGTGCTAGCAGCTTCCTAGCGGGAGAGTCAGATACGCAGTATTTT CASSFLAGESDTQYF
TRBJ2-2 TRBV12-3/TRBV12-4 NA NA TGTGCCAGCAGTCCAACCCCAGGGGAGCTGTTTTTT CASSPTPGELFF
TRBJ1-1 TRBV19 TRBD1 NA TGTGCCAGTAGTATCCTGGCAGGGGGGGCCACTGAAGCTTTCTTT CASSILAGGATEAFF
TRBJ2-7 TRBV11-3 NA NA TGTGCCAGCAGCTTAATCTCGCCCTCCTACGAGCAGTACTTC CASSLISPSYEQYF
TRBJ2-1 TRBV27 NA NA TGTGCCAGCAGTTTTACAGGGGAGGTATCGTTCTTC CASSFTGEVSFF
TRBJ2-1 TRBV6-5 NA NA TGTGCCAGCAGTGCCCTGGACAGCTACAATGAGCAGTTCTTC CASSALDSYNEQFF
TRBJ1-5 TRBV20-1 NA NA TGCAGTGGAAGGGGGGAGCCGCTACAGCCCCAGCATTTT CSGRGEPLQPQHF
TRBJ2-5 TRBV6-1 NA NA TGTGCCAGCAGTGAAGAAGTAACAGTCCAAGAGACCCAGTACTTC CASSEEVTVQETQYF
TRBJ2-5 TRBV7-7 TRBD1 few TGTGCTAGCAGCCTTCTTCAGGGGGCTGAGGAGACCCAGTACTTC CASSLLQGAEETQYF
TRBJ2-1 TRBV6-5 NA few TGTGCCAGCGCCGACAGTTACAATGAGCAGTTCTTC CASADSYNEQFF
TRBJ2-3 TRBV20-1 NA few TGCAGTGCTAGAGATCTGGCGCTAGTTAGAGATACGCAGTATTTT CSARDLALVRDTQYF
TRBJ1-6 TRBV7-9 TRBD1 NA TGTGCCAGCAGCTCTATACAGGGGGGAAGGAATTCACCCCTCCACTTT CASSSIQGGRNSPLHF
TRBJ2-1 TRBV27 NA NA TGTGCCAGCAGTGTCAAGGGAATGTATGAGCAGTTCTTC CASSVKGMYEQFF
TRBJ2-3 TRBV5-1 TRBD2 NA TGCGCCAGCAGCTTGGATAGCGGGGGGGCCATAGATACGCAGTATTTT CASSLDSGGAIDTQYF
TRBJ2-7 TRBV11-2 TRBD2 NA TGTGCCAGCAGCCCCGGCGCTGGGTTTAGCGGGAGCCCCCACGAGCAGTACTTC CASSPGAGFSGSPHEQYF
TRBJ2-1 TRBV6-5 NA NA TGTGCCAGCAGTTACTCCGTGCCCTCCTACAATGAGCAGTTCTTC CASSYSVPSYNEQFF
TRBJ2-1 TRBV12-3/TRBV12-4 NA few TGTGCCAGCAGTTATGGGGGGAACCCCTACAATGAGCAGTTCTTC CASSYGGNPYNEQFF
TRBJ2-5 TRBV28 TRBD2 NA TGTGCCAGCAGTTTTTCTAGCGGGGGGAAGACCCAGTACTTC CASSFSSGGKTQYF
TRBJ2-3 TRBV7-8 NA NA TGTGCCAGCAGCCCAACTCAAACTAGCACAGATACGCAGTATTTT CASSPTQTSTDTQYF
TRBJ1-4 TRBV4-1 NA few TGCGCCAGCAGCCAAGATGTAGGACAGAATGAAAAACTGTTTTTT CASSQDVGQNEKLFF
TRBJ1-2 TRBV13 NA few TGTGCCAGCAGCGCCTGGACCTTGGGGTATGGCTACACCTTC CASSAWTLGYGYTF
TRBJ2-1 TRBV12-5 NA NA TGTGCTAGTGGGTGGGTTGGGGACGAAAATGAGCAGTTCTTC CASGWVGDENEQFF
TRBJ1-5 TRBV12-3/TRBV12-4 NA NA TGTGCCAGCAGTTTCATGCAGGGTGGCAATCAGCCCCAGCATTTT CASSFMQGGNQPQHF
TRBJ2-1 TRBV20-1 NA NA TGCAGTGCTAGAGTCGGCACCAGGGAACAGTTCTTC CSARVGTREQFF
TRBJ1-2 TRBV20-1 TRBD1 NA TGCAGTGCTGCACAGGGGGACACTGGCTACACCTTC CSAAQGDTGYTF
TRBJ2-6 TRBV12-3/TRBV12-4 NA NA TGTGCCAGCGTACGGGGGGCGGGATCTGGGGCCAACGTCCTGACTTTC CASVRGAGSGANVLTF
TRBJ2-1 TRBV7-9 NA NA TGCGCCAGCACAAGAAGACAGGTTTACAATGAGCGGTTCTTC CASTRRQVYNERFF
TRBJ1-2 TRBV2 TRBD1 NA TGTGCCACGCCCAGGGGGGCCTATGGCTACACCTTC CATPRGAYGYTF
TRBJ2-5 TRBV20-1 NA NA TGCAGTGCTAAAAGGGGGGGTTCCGGGACCCAGTACTTC CSAKRGGSGTQYF
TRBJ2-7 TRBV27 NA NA TGTGCCAGCAGTGACCGGGCGGGTGAGCAGTACTTC CASSDRAGEQYF
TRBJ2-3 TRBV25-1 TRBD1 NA TGTGCCAGCAGTGACCCACCCCCGACAGGGGAAGAAACAGATACGCAGTATTTT CASSDPPPTGEETDTQYF
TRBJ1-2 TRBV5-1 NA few TGCGCCAGCAGCTTGTCGGTTTCGGCAGGGCCAGCTGGCTACACCTTC CASSLSVSAGPAGYTF
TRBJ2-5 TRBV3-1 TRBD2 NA TGTGCCAGCAGCCCCGTAGCGGGAGCTAGGTACTTC CASSPVAGARYF